These 25 T cell receptor beta chains were all obtained from the same sample, sequenced in a study of cytomegalovirus exposure and HLA in healthy donors. Researchers ran the PCR with 60 Vbeta and 13 Jbeta primers. Clones were read by immunoSEQ multiplex PCR, and TCRdb kept only the in-frame ones, dropping some. The profile shows fewer than 110,000 clones, 77% of them singletons. Sequencing input: PBMCs. These receptors were taken from a male donor in good health and CMV-seronegative.

The rearrangement links TRBV19 to TRBJ2-2; D is possibly TRBD1 (5 bases). Germline V gives CDR1 LNHDA, CDR2 SQIVND (reference sequence). V was clipped by 8 bases and J by 6 bases, with 10 bases between them. This CDR3 comprises 12 residues. CDR3 protein: CASGEGAGELFF. Written as DNA, the CDR3 is TGTGCCAGTGGTGAAGGGGCCGGGGAGCTGTTTTTT.

This clone was recorded a few times. The chain recombines TRBV6-6 with TRBJ2-1; TRBD1 aligns across 7 bases. The CDR3 is 13 amino acids. CDR1 is MNHNY, CDR2 SVGAGI, per germline (reference sequence). CDR3 protein: CGSGTEKYNEQFF. The CDR3 nucleotides read TGTGGCAGTGGGACAGAAAAATACAATGAGCAGTTCTTC.

The rearrangement uses TRBV9 and TRBJ1-5, with D tentatively TRBD1 (5 bases). The V end was cut by 0 bases, the J end by 3 bases, with 10 bases between. The CDR3 is 15 amino acids. Germline CDR1 SGDLS, CDR2 YYNGEE. The CDR3, as DNA: TGTGCCAGCAGCGTAGCAGGGCAGGACAATCAGCCCCAGCATTTT. This gives the protein CASSVAGQDNQPQHF.

The table lists this clone with a few counts. The V gene is TRBV28, the J gene TRBJ1-1; 7 bases match TRBD1. The V gene end was trimmed by 4 bases and the J gene end by 0 bases; junction bases not matched to a gene: 2. The CDR3 spans 14 residues. Germline assignment: CDR1 MDHEN and CDR2 SYDVKM. The CDR3 loop reads CASSSTGVNTEAFF. The CDR3 DNA follows: TGTGCCAGCAGTTCCACAGGGGTGAACACTGAAGCTTTCTTT. Full variable domain (remainder filled in from reference TRBV28 and TRBJ1-1): DVKVTQSSRYLVKRTGEKVFLECVQDMDHENMFWYRQDPGLGLRLIYFSYDVKMKEKGDIPEGYSVSREKKERFSLILESASTNQTSMYLCASSSTGVNTEAFFGQGTRLTVV.

The rearrangement joins TRBV27 to TRBJ1-1; TRBD1 matches at 8 bases. CDR1 MNHEY and CDR2 SMNVEV come from the germline V gene (reference sequence). Germline trimming cut 5 bases from V and 6 bases from J; bases unmatched to any gene: 11. This CDR3 spans 15 amino acids. The CDR3 here is CASSLPGQGGSEAFF. Written as DNA, the CDR3 is TGTGCCAGCAGTCTCCCCGGACAGGGTGGGTCTGAAGCTTTCTTT.

In its sample, this clone was seen a few times. Here the CDR3 reads CASSLGAGLVYYEQYF. The CDR3 nucleotides read TGTGCCAGCAGCTTAGGGGCGGGACTAGTATACTACGAGCAGTACTTC. The V gene is TRBV7-2, the J gene TRBJ2-7, with TRBD2 identical over 8 bases. This CDR3 is built from 16 residues. Germline V gene data show CDR1 as SGHTA and CDR2 as FQGNSA. V shed 1 base and J 3 bases; nucleotides not matched to a gene: 8.

In this sample, this clone turned up once. The chain joins TRBV19 to TRBJ2-7; 9 nucleotides match TRBD1. CDR1 is LNHDA, CDR2 SQIVND, per germline (reference sequence). The CDR3 totals 16 residues. J lost 1 base, V lost 4 bases, and 8 bases had no gene match. The CDR3 nucleotides are TGTGCCAGTAGTAGAAGAACCGGGACAGGGTCCTACGAGCAGTACTTC. It encodes CASSRRTGTGSYEQYF.

CDR3 protein: CASDWMNTGELFF. Written as DNA, the CDR3 is TGTGCCAGTGACTGGATGAACACCGGGGAGCTGTTTTTT. J is TRBJ2-2 and V is TRBV2; D uncertain. CDR1 and CDR2 (germline): SNHLY, FYNNEI. Trimming shortened V by 9 bases and J by 1 base, and 9 bases separated the two germline ends. The CDR3 sequence is 13 residues long. Supplemented by reference TRBV2 and TRBJ2-2, the full variable domain reads EPEVTQTPSHQVTQMGQEVILRCVPISNHLYFYWYRQILGQKVEFLVSFYNNEISEKSEIFDDQFSVERPDGSNFTLKIRSTKLEDSAMYFCASDWMNTGELFFGEGSRLTVL.

The V and J genes are TRBV27 and TRBJ2-7; possible D gene TRBD1, 6 bases. This CDR3 has 16 amino acids. Trimming pared 3 bases from V and 6 bases from J, leaving 21 bases between. CDR1 is MNHEY and CDR2 is SMNVEV in the germline V gene (reference sequence). The DNA for the CDR3 is TGTGCCAGCAGTTTCCAGGGGTTCTTATCTCGGGGCGAGCAGTACTTC. Protein: CASSFQGFLSRGEQYF.

This clone turned up a few times. The chain joins TRBV6-1 to TRBJ1-2, with D possibly being TRBD1 (5 bases). From germline, CDR1 is MNHNS and CDR2 SASEGT. Trimming took 7 bases from V and 4 from J, leaving 16 bases between them. This CDR3 region has 14 residues. DNA of the CDR3: TGTGCCAGCACTAAAACAGGTGTAGTCTATGGCTACACCTTC. It codes for CASTKTGVVYGYTF.

V usage is TRBV7-9 and J usage is TRBJ2-7; D unclear. The CDR3 totals 11 residues. The germline CDR1 and CDR2 sequences are SEHNR and FQNEAQ (reference sequence). The V and J ends lost 5 bases and 5 bases respectively, with 7 bases between them. DNA for the CDR3: TGTGCCAGCAGCCACCTAGACGAGCAGTACTTC. Translation: CASSHLDEQYF.

The chain recombines TRBV2 with TRBJ1-5; no definite D call. Germline values: CDR1 SNHLY, CDR2 FYNNEI. This CDR3 region has 14 residues. Trimming removed 8 bases from V and 1 base from J, with 12 bases in between. In DNA, the CDR3 is TGTGCCAGCCGATCAGGTCGAAGCAATCAGCCCCAGCATTTT. Encoded protein: CASRSGRSNQPQHF.

This clone turned up a few times. This chain links TRBV19 with TRBJ2-1; D may be TRBD2 (6 bases). The CDR3 is 15 residues long. The V gene's germline CDR1 is LNHDA and CDR2 SQIVND (reference sequence). The V end lost 6 bases, the J end lost 5 bases, and 17 bases lay between the germline ends. CDR3 nucleotide sequence: TGTGCCAGTAGGACCCGACTAGGGGAAAACAATGAGCAGTTCTTC. This gives the protein CASRTRLGENNEQFF.

The chain links TRBV4-2 to TRBJ2-2; D is possibly TRBD2 (6 bases). Trimming pared 1 base from V and 4 bases from J, leaving 13 bases between. The CDR3 length is 16 residues. Germline V gives CDR1 LGHNA, CDR2 YNFKEQ. As DNA, the CDR3 is TGTGCCAGCAGCCAAGGACCTTACGGGGGCACCGGGGAGCTGTTTTTT. It specifies CASSQGPYGGTGELFF.

J is TRBJ2-7 and V is TRBV18; 11 bases map to TRBD2. The CDR3 runs to 14 residues. CDR1 is KGHSH, CDR2 LQKENI, per germline. Germline trimming cut 3 bases from V and 4 bases from J; bases unmatched to any gene: 2. CDR3 sequence reads: CASSPASGRYEQYF. CDR3 coding DNA: TGTGCCAGCTCACCTGCTAGCGGGAGGTACGAGCAGTACTTC.

This chain links TRBV7-9 with TRBJ2-3; TRBD2 matches at 7 bases. CDR3 size: 14 residues. J was trimmed by 1 base and V by 2 bases; bases with no gene match: 0. In germline, CDR1 is SEHNR, CDR2 FQNEAQ (reference sequence). In DNA form, the CDR3 reads TGTGCCAGCAGCTTAACTAGCGGCACAGATACGCAGTATTTT. It yields the protein CASSLTSGTDTQYF.

In its sample, this clone was seen once. This chain joins TRBV15 and TRBJ1-4; D is unresolved. CDR3 size: 16 residues. Per germline, CDR1 LNHNV and CDR2 YYDKDF (reference sequence). Trimming cost V 1 base and J 5 bases, with 14 bases left between them. CDR3: CATSRVGLALNEKLFF. CDR3 nucleotide sequence: TGTGCCACCAGCAGAGTTGGACTGGCCCTAAATGAAAAACTGTTTTTT.

This sequence joins TRBV7-3 and TRBJ2-2; 11 nucleotides align to TRBD2. CDR1 SGHTA and CDR2 FQGTGA come from the germline V gene. Unmatched junction bases numbered 1, after V lost 2 bases and J lost 5 bases. The CDR3 extends over 15 amino acids. The chain's CDR3 is CASSLLAGGTGELFF. Written as DNA, the CDR3 is TGTGCCAGCAGCTTACTAGCGGGAGGTACCGGGGAGCTGTTTTTT. Using reference TRBV7-3 and TRBJ2-2 for the parts outside the CDR3, the full variable domain is GAGVSQTPSNKVTEKGKYVELRCDPISGHTALYWYRQSLGQGPEFLIYFQGTGAADDSGLPNDRFFAVRPEGSVSTLKIQRTERGDSAVYLCASSLLAGGTGELFFGEGSRLTVL.

The J gene is TRBJ1-2, the V gene TRBV10-2; D not certain. The CDR3 is made up of 11 amino acids. CDR1 is WSHSY and CDR2 is SAAADI in the germline V gene. V was trimmed by 8 bases and J by 8 bases, leaving 12 bases between them. CDR3 loop: CASEGRTGYTF. The CDR3 coding sequence is TGCGCCAGCGAGGGTCGGACGGGCTACACCTTC.

The CDR3 DNA reads as TGTGCCAGCATTTCCTCGGGACTTCGAGGCTACACCTTC. This encodes CASISSGLRGYTF. This chain uses TRBV6-5 with TRBJ1-2; D perhaps matches TRBD1 (5 bases). The germline CDR1 and CDR2 sequences are MNHEY and SVGAGI. This CDR3 is 13 amino acids long. V lost 7 bases and J 8 bases, leaving 17 bases between the germline ends.

The genes are TRBV5-4 and TRBJ2-5, with 7 positions matching TRBD2. TRBJ2-7 matches the DNA end more closely, so the J call is doubtful. In germline, CDR1 is SGHNT, CDR2 YYREEE (reference sequence). CDR3 size: 14 residues. CDR3 sequence (DNA): TGTGCCAGCAGCTCAAGGACTAGTTCCTACGAGCAGTACTTC. Its translation: CASSSRTSSYEQYF.

The rearrangement links TRBV7-7 to TRBJ2-3; D is uncertain. Germline V CDR1 and CDR2: SSHAT, FNYEAQ (reference sequence). V was pared by 5 bases and J by 0 bases, with 18 bases between. The CDR3 contains 17 residues. The CDR3 reads CASSPRSTLTSTDTQYF. Here the CDR3 DNA reads TGTGCCAGCAGCCCCCGGTCGACTTTAACTAGCACAGATACGCAGTATTTT.

This chain joins TRBV29-1 and TRBJ2-7; 8 bases line up with TRBD2. The V and J ends lost 6 bases and 0 bases, in that order; junction bases with no gene match: 4. Per germline, CDR1 SQVTM and CDR2 ANQGSEA. The CDR3 runs to 13 residues. The CDR3 protein is CSVISGDSYEQYF. CDR3 DNA: TGCAGCGTGATTAGCGGGGACTCCTACGAGCAGTACTTC.

The chain combines TRBV27 with TRBJ2-1; D perhaps matches TRBD2 (7 bases). The CDR3 is made up of 16 amino acids. The V gene lost 4 bases and the J gene lost 6 bases, with 19 bases spanning the gap. In germline, CDR1 is MNHEY, CDR2 SMNVEV (reference sequence). CDR3 region: CASSSPPPGGLNEQFF. In DNA form, the CDR3 reads TGTGCCAGCAGTTCACCTCCTCCGGGGGGCCTCAATGAGCAGTTCTTC.

This clone occurred a few times. The V call is TRBV11-1, the J call TRBJ1-1; the match to TRBD1 covers 7 bases. Trimming took 6 bases from V and 0 from J; bases not matched to a gene: 13. CDR1 and CDR2 (germline): SGHAT, FQDESV (reference sequence). The CDR3 is 17 amino acids. CDR3 coding DNA: TGTGCCAGCAGGCATCGACAGGGTCGATGGTTGAACACTGAAGCTTTCTTT. This gives the protein CASRHRQGRWLNTEAFF.